A single sample gave rise to the 21 T cell receptor beta chains below, sequenced in a study of T cell repertoires in cytomegalovirus infection. Their specific antigens are unknown. TCRdb used MiXCR to reprocess the reads, holding one entry per CDR3 protein. The sample yields about half a million distinct CDR3 sequences, more than 30% seen once. Source: cultured PBMCs, taken from culture after CMV antigen stimulation. Every receptor here comes from a human donor in good health (CMV status not recorded). Some clones in this sample may be carry-over from other donors' samples.

This clonotype has only a few counts. The chain employs TRBV7-8 and TRBJ1-5; no reliable D call. V was shortened by 0 bases and J by 7 bases, with 10 bases between the two germline ends. This CDR3 has 14 amino acids. Germline assignment: CDR1 SGHVS and CDR2 FQNEAQ. The CDR3 region has the DNA TGTGCCAGCAGCTTAGCGGGCCCCTCCCAGCCCCAGCATTTT. Encoded protein: CASSLAGPSQPQHF.

V is TRBV7-9 and J is TRBJ1-1; D uncertain. The germline CDR1 and CDR2 sequences are SEHNR and FQNEAQ (reference sequence). The CDR3 has 12 residues. V lost 5 bases to trimming and J lost 5 bases, with 9 bases between them. The CDR3 sequence is CASSPQRTEAFF. In DNA form, the CDR3 reads TGTGCCAGCAGCCCGCAACGGACTGAAGCTTTCTTT.

The J gene is TRBJ2-2, the V gene TRBV7-6; no reliable D call. Trimming left V 2 bases short and J 0 bases short, with 22 bases between. CDR3 length: 20 amino acids. The germline V gene has CDR1 SGHVS and CDR2 FNYEAQ. The CDR3 region has the DNA TGTGCCAGCAGCTTAAAACTGGTCTTGCTTGGGCCAACGAACACCGGGGAGCTGTTTTTT. Its translation is CASSLKLVLLGPTNTGELFF.

This clonotype was observed a single time. CDR3: CAISPTGNEKLFF. The CDR3 nucleotides are TGTGCCATCAGCCCGACAGGGAATGAAAAACTGTTTTTT. The J gene is TRBJ1-4, the V gene TRBV10-3; 7 bases are shared with TRBD1. Germline CDR1 reads ENHRY; CDR2 reads SYGVKD. This CDR3 spans 13 amino acids. Trimming removed 6 bases from V and 5 bases from J; junction bases left unmatched: 3.

This chain joins TRBV15 and TRBJ2-1; 10 bases align to TRBD2. With 3 bases clipped from V and 4 bases from J, the junction kept 6 bases outside the gene matches. The germline gives CDR1 LNHNV, CDR2 YYDKDF (reference sequence). The CDR3 loop spans 16 amino acids. In nucleotides, the CDR3 is TGTGCCACCAGCAGGGCCGGGACTAGCGCGTACAATGAGCAGTTCTTC. Translating gives CATSRAGTSAYNEQFF.

This sequence joins TRBV7-9 and TRBJ2-7; the D gene is possibly TRBD2 (6 bases). Trimming cost V 1 base and J 2 bases, with 12 bases left between them. Germline V gives CDR1 SEHNR, CDR2 FQNEAQ (reference sequence). CDR3 length: 15 residues. Here the CDR3 reads CASSLDAGYTYEQYV. In nucleotides, the CDR3 is TGTGCCAGCAGCTTAGATGCGGGGTACACCTACGAGCAGTACGTC.

This clonotype has more than one count but fewer than ten. V usage is TRBV6-2 or TRBV6-3 and J usage is TRBJ2-7; D unclear. The CDR3 length is 13 residues. V was pared by 6 bases and J by 5 bases, with 14 bases between. Germline V CDR1 and CDR2: MNHEY, SVGEGT. The CDR3 protein is CASSRPGRHEQYV. CDR3 DNA sequence: TGTGCCAGCAGCCGTCCTGGTAGGCACGAGCAGTACGTC.

The chain recombines TRBV7-9 with TRBJ2-7; D is uncertain. The CDR3 spans 12 residues. Germline CDR1 SEHNR, CDR2 FQNEAQ (reference sequence). V shed 5 bases and J shed 4 bases, with 9 bases lying between them. CDR3 sequence reads: CASSNSLYEQYF. The CDR3 nucleotides are TGTGCCAGCAGCAATTCACTGTACGAGCAGTACTTC. Full variable domain (missing parts from reference TRBV7-9 and TRBJ2-7): DTGVSQNPRHKITKRGQNVTFRCDPISEHNRLYWYRQTLGQGPEFLTYFQNEAQLEKSRLLSDRFSAERPKGSFSTLEIQRTEQGDSAMYLCASSNSLYEQYFGPGTRLTVT.

The chain couples TRBV6-5 to TRBJ2-2; TRBD1 agrees at 9 bases. V was clipped by 3 bases and J by 2 bases; unmatched bases: 7. The CDR3 runs 17 residues. Germline CDR1 MNHEY, CDR2 SVGAGI. The CDR3 reads CASSYLGQGPNTGELFF. The CDR3 DNA follows: TGTGCCAGCAGTTATCTCGGACAGGGGCCCAACACCGGGGAGCTGTTTTTT.

This clonotype was found a few times. The V gene is TRBV7-2, the J gene TRBJ1-5, with TRBD1 matching over 11 bases. The CDR3 loop spans 15 amino acids. V shed 8 bases and J 11 bases; nucleotides not matched to a gene: 14. Germline lookup yields CDR1 SGHTA and CDR2 FQGNSA. CDR3 in amino acids: CASRSGQGADWTQHF. The DNA of the CDR3 is TGTGCCAGCCGCAGTGGACAGGGGGCTGATTGGACCCAGCATTTT.

This clonotype has only a few counts. V is TRBV24-1 and J is TRBJ2-1; 13 bases align to TRBD2. This CDR3 is built from 15 residues. The germline gives CDR1 KGHDR, CDR2 SFDVKD. The V segment lost 4 bases and the J segment 6 bases; nucleotides outside the gene matches: 2. Here the CDR3 reads CATSERTSGSNEQFF. The CDR3 DNA follows: TGTGCCACCAGTGAACGGACTAGCGGGAGCAATGAGCAGTTCTTC.

This clonotype was recorded many times. The V gene is TRBV6-1, the J gene TRBJ2-7; 10 positions match TRBD1. The junction had 3 bases not matched to a gene; V was cut back by 6 bases and J by 4 bases. CDR3 length equals 13 residues. The germline gives CDR1 MNHNS, CDR2 SASEGT. The CDR3 reads CASRTGGLYEQYF. CDR3 sequence (DNA): TGTGCCAGCAGGACAGGGGGCTTGTACGAGCAGTACTTC.

The sample holds a few counts of this clonotype. This chain links TRBV7-2 with TRBJ2-3; D perhaps matches TRBD2 (5 bases). Germline V gene data show CDR1 as SGHTA and CDR2 as FQGNSA. The V end was cut by 1 base, the J end by 2 bases, with 19 bases between. This CDR3 is 18 amino acids long. The CDR3 DNA follows: TGTGCCAGCAGCTTAGAAGAGGGTTTCGAGACGCTCACAGATACGCAGTATTTT. Encoded protein: CASSLEEGFETLTDTQYF.

The chain is built from TRBV6-5 and TRBJ1-2, with D possibly being TRBD1 (5 bases). The CDR3 loop spans 14 amino acids. V lost 0 bases and J 8 bases, leaving 13 bases between the germline ends. Germline V lookup: CDR1 MNHEY, CDR2 SVGAGI. The CDR3 protein is CASSYSVQALGYTF. For the CDR3, the DNA is TGTGCCAGCAGTTACTCAGTACAGGCCCTGGGCTACACCTTC.

The chain is built from TRBV6-2 or TRBV6-3 and TRBJ1-1; 8 bases align to TRBD1. With 0 bases clipped from V and 1 base from J, the junction kept 16 bases outside the gene matches. Germline V gene data show CDR1 as MNHEY and CDR2 as SVGEGT. The CDR3 loop spans 20 amino acids. CDR3 DNA: TGTGCCAGCAGTTACTCATGGGTCGGATGGACAGGGTTCCGGAACACTGAAGCTTTCTTT. Encoded protein: CASSYSWVGWTGFRNTEAFF.

A few counts support this clonotype. The chain combines TRBV7-2 with TRBJ2-2, with 8 bases aligning to TRBD2. V shed 2 bases and J 3 bases; nucleotides not matched to a gene: 5. CDR3 size: 16 residues. Germline CDR1 SGHTA, CDR2 FQGNSA. The CDR3 DNA sequence: TGTGCCAGCAGCTTATTAGCGGGAATAGACACCGGGGAGCTGTTTTTT. This gives the protein CASSLLAGIDTGELFF.

The CDR3 DNA is TGTGCCAGCAACAAGGGACAGGGGGCCCTAGAGACCCAGTACTTC. It translates to CASNKGQGALETQYF. This chain connects TRBV7-4 to TRBJ2-5; 12 nucleotides line up with TRBD1. This CDR3 is 15 amino acids long. Germline CDR1 reads SGHVT; CDR2 reads SQSDAQ. The V segment lost 7 bases and the J segment 4 bases; nucleotides outside the gene matches: 7.

The CDR3 protein is CASTFTGTSTDTQYF. CDR3 DNA sequence: TGTGCCAGCACCTTCACTGGGACTAGCACAGATACGCAGTATTTT. V is TRBV6-5 and J is TRBJ2-3; maybe TRBD2 (6 bases). Germline CDR1 MNHEY, CDR2 SVGAGI. With 7 bases removed from V and 0 bases from J, the gap between germline ends came to 14 bases. The CDR3 has 15 residues.

This clonotype was counted between two and nine times. The gene calls are TRBV5-6 and TRBJ2-1; D perhaps matches TRBD2 (6 bases). This CDR3 is built from 17 residues. Germline V gene sequence: CDR1 SGHDT, CDR2 YYEEEE. Trimming pared 0 bases from V and 1 base from J, leaving 14 bases between. The CDR3 spells CASSLVWRESSYNEQFF. DNA for the CDR3: TGTGCCAGCAGCTTGGTGTGGCGGGAATCGTCCTACAATGAGCAGTTCTTC.

This clonotype was detected only a few times. The CDR3 region has the DNA TGTGCCAGCAGCTTAGAGGTCGTCACAGATACGCAGTATTTT. This sequence encodes CASSLEVVTDTQYF. The chain couples TRBV7-8 to TRBJ2-3; D is unclear. The germline V gene has CDR1 SGHVS and CDR2 FQNEAQ. With 1 base removed from V and 2 bases from J, the gap between germline ends came to 7 bases. The CDR3 length is 14 residues.

At least ten counts were recorded for this clonotype. This sequence joins TRBV11-3 and TRBJ2-3, with D perhaps assigned TRBD1 or TRBD2 (5 bases each). With 4 bases removed from V and 2 bases from J, the gap between germline ends came to 13 bases. The length of the CDR3 is 15 residues. Germline V CDR1 and CDR2: SGHNT, YENEEA. CDR3 residues: CASSSGRGATDTQYF. DNA for the CDR3: TGTGCCAGCAGCTCGGGGAGAGGGGCCACAGATACGCAGTATTTT. The full variable domain, in which reference TRBV11-3 and TRBJ2-3 provide the parts outside the CDR3, is EAGVVQSPRYKIIEKKQPVAFWCNPISGHNTLYWYLQNLGQGPELLIRYENEEAVDDSQLPKDRFSAERLKGVDSTLKIQPAELGDSAVYLCASSSGRGATDTQYFGPGTRLTVL.